Shown below are 30 T cell receptor beta chains from a single sample sequenced in a study of CD8+CD57+ T cells in acquired aplastic anemia listed by TCRdb under 2018. The listed sequencing device is Illumina HiSeq 2000. Profiling of TCR beta VDJ combinations and CDR3 sequences used genomic DNA as the template. The public reads were quality trimmed at Q25 with fastp and then assembled into clones with MiXCR by TCRdb, keeping productive beta chains. Each CDR3 protein appears once, grouped with its most common genes and DNA. The sample data list 200,000 to 250,000 distinct CDR3 sequences, and over 60% of these were observed just once. Around 32% of the sample is held by the ten biggest clonotypes. Specimen: sorted CD4+, CD8+, or CD8+CD57+ T cells (not recorded which) from PBMCs. The origin of the receptors is a human donor in good health.

Only one count was recorded for this clonotype. V and J are TRBV29-1 and TRBJ2-7; TRBD1 aligns across 7 bases. Germline V gives CDR1 SQVTM, CDR2 ANQGSEA. V was clipped by 7 bases and J by 4 bases; unmatched bases: 10. CDR3 length: 13 residues. CDR3 amino acids: CSAKPGQKYEQYF. CDR3 sequence (DNA): TGCAGCGCGAAACCGGGACAGAAGTACGAGCAGTACTTC.

The V and J genes are TRBV29-1 and TRBJ1-6; 7 bases match TRBD1. The CDR3 is 13 residues long. After removal of 5 bases from V and 8 bases from J, the junction contained 6 bases not matched to a gene. CDR1 is SQVTM, CDR2 ANQGSEA, per germline. The CDR3 DNA sequence: TGCAGCGTTCAAGTAGGGGGCGATTCACCCCTCCACTTT. Translation: CSVQVGGDSPLHF.

The V call is TRBV14, the J call TRBJ2-7; 9 bases agree with TRBD2. The CDR3 extends over 15 amino acids. The V and J ends lost 2 bases and 0 bases, in that order; junction bases with no gene match: 2. CDR1 is SGHDN, CDR2 FVKESK, per germline. CDR3 DNA: TGTGCCAGCAGCCAAATAGCGGGGGACTCCTACGAGCAGTACTTC. Residues: CASSQIAGDSYEQYF.

V usage is TRBV9 and J usage is TRBJ2-1; tentative D call: TRBD2 (6 bases). This CDR3 spans 15 amino acids. The germline V and J ends were trimmed by 2 bases and 7 bases, with 16 bases remaining between them. CDR1 is SGDLS and CDR2 is YYNGEE in the germline V gene. CDR3 coding DNA: TGTGCCAGCAGCGTGTTATGGAGGGGTGGGAATGAGCAGTTCTTC. Encoded protein: CASSVLWRGGNEQFF.

To note about this clonotype: A much more abundant neighbour one base away suggests this may be a read error. This rearrangement joins TRBV9 to TRBJ2-3, with a possible D match to TRBD2 (5 bases). The CDR3 is made up of 13 amino acids. Trimming left V 4 bases short and J 4 bases short, with 10 bases between. Germline V gene sequence: CDR1 SGDLS, CDR2 YYNGEE. CDR3 DNA: TGTGCCAGCAGCCAAGATAGCGCAGATACGCAGTATTTT. The encoded protein is CASSQDSADTQYF.

At least ten counts were recorded for this clonotype. The chain combines TRBV29-1 with TRBJ2-1; 7 bases are shared with TRBD1. The J segment lost 3 bases and the V segment lost 3 bases, leaving 2 bases of the junction unmatched. The germline CDR1 and CDR2 sequences are SQVTM and ANQGSEA. CDR3 length: 13 amino acids. The CDR3 protein is CSVDGTVYNEQFF. Written as DNA, the CDR3 is TGCAGCGTTGATGGGACAGTCTACAATGAGCAGTTCTTC.

This chain joins TRBV10-3 and TRBJ2-7; the match to TRBD2 covers 8 bases. V was clipped by 2 bases and J by 2 bases; unmatched bases: 2. This CDR3 spans 14 amino acids. Germline values: CDR1 ENHRY, CDR2 SYGVKD. CDR3 sequence: CAISETAGAYEQYF. The CDR3 nucleotides are TGTGCCATCAGTGAGACAGCGGGAGCCTACGAGCAGTACTTC.

The chain is built from TRBV5-4 and TRBJ2-1, with TRBD1 matching over 10 bases. CDR3 length: 16 amino acids. Per the germline V gene, CDR1 is SGHNT and CDR2 is YYREEE (reference sequence). Trimming cost V 4 bases and J 7 bases; bases outside gene matches: 11. The CDR3 DNA sequence: TGTGCCAGCAGCCTGGGGGTGGACAGGGGGTTTAATGAGCAGTTCTTC. Translation: CASSLGVDRGFNEQFF.

This clonotype came up many times. The chain uses TRBV29-1 and TRBJ2-7; D unclear. In germline, CDR1 is SQVTM, CDR2 ANQGSEA. CDR3 size: 15 residues. V gave up 0 bases and J gave up 0 bases, with 12 bases separating them. CDR3 sequence (DNA): TGCAGCGTTGAAGAAGTACAGTCGGGCTCCTACGAGCAGTACTTC. As protein: CSVEEVQSGSYEQYF.

This chain connects TRBV19 to TRBJ2-7, with TRBD1 matching 8 bases. The CDR3 sequence is 15 residues long. J gave up 6 bases and V 5 bases, and 12 bases lay outside the gene matches. Germline CDR1 LNHDA, CDR2 SQIVND (reference sequence). The CDR3 sequence is CASSVGQGVMSEQYF. The CDR3 nucleotides read TGTGCCAGTAGTGTTGGACAGGGAGTTATGTCCGAGCAGTACTTC.

This CDR3 is CAAAARGGNSPLHF. The CDR3 coding sequence is TGTGCCGCCGCTGCCAGGGGTGGTAATTCACCCCTCCACTTT. V gene TRBV7-3 combines with J gene TRBJ1-6; a possible D gene is TRBD1 (6 bases). V lost 11 bases and J lost 6, with 17 bases in between. This CDR3 is 14 amino acids long. CDR1 and CDR2 (germline): SGHTA, FQGTGA.

The genes are TRBV7-6 and TRBJ2-7; 7 bases agree with TRBD1. The germline CDR1 and CDR2 sequences are SGHVS and FNYEAQ. There are 15 residues in the CDR3. J was trimmed by 5 bases and V by 5 bases; bases with no gene match: 12. The CDR3 loop is CASSPVDREWDEQYF. CDR3 coding DNA: TGTGCCAGCAGCCCCGTTGACAGGGAGTGGGACGAGCAGTACTTC.

This clonotype has a handful of counts. This may be a read error, as it is one base from a much larger clone. This sequence joins TRBV14 and TRBJ2-1; TRBD1 or TRBD2 may be the D gene (5 bases each). The length of the CDR3 is 17 residues. V lost 4 bases, J lost 2 bases, and 18 bases lay in between. The germline CDR1 and CDR2 sequences are SGHDN and FVKESK. CDR3 amino acids: CASSLKSWGSTYNEQFF. The CDR3 nucleotides are TGTGCCAGCAGCCTCAAAAGTTGGGGGAGTACCTACAATGAGCAGTTCTTC.

The chain recombines TRBV20-1 with TRBJ2-1; TRBD2 might be the D (5 bases). Germline CDR1 is DFQATT and CDR2 is SNEGSKA (reference sequence). This CDR3 has 14 residues. V was trimmed by 5 bases and J by 0 bases, leaving 11 bases between them. CDR3 sequence reads: CSASAVSSYNEQFF. The CDR3 DNA sequence: TGCAGTGCTTCAGCGGTGAGCTCCTACAATGAGCAGTTCTTC.

The CDR3 DNA reads as TGCGCCAGCAGTGCAACCGACAGGAGTAGCAATCAGCCCCAGCATTTT. Its translation is CASSATDRSSNQPQHF. This sequence joins TRBV10-1 and TRBJ1-5, with TRBD1 as a possible D gene (6 bases). Per germline, CDR1 WNHNN and CDR2 SYGVQD (reference sequence). Trimming removed 4 bases from V and 0 bases from J, with 13 bases in between. This CDR3 comprises 16 residues.

The table lists this clonotype with a count of one. V and J are TRBV12-5 and TRBJ2-3, with TRBD1 identical over 7 bases. Germline values: CDR1 LGHNT, CDR2 FRNRAP. The CDR3 totals 14 residues. V was clipped by 6 bases and J by 1 base; unmatched bases: 4. The CDR3 DNA follows: TGTGCTAGTGGACGAGGACAGGGCACAGATACGCAGTATTTT. This sequence encodes CASGRGQGTDTQYF.

This sequence joins TRBV2 and TRBJ2-7, with TRBD2 matching over 12 bases. Germline V gene sequence: CDR1 SNHLY, CDR2 FYNNEI. This CDR3 region has 15 residues. V shed 6 bases and J 9 bases; nucleotides not matched to a gene: 12. The CDR3 protein is CASRAWTSGAIGQYF. The CDR3 region has the DNA TGTGCCAGCAGAGCTTGGACTAGCGGGGCCATAGGGCAGTACTTC.

The chain couples TRBV7-9 to TRBJ2-3, with TRBD2 matching 8 bases. Germline assignment: CDR1 SEHNR and CDR2 FQNEAQ (reference sequence). The V and J ends lost 2 bases and 4 bases, in that order; junction bases with no gene match: 8. The CDR3 loop spans 16 amino acids. The CDR3 loop reads CASSLLREGRADTQYF. The CDR3, as DNA: TGTGCCAGCAGCTTATTACGGGAGGGCCGGGCAGATACGCAGTATTTT.

This clonotype was observed a few times. The rearrangement joins TRBV25-1 to TRBJ2-1, with 8 bases that match TRBD1. V shed 4 bases and J 12 bases; nucleotides not matched to a gene: 5. CDR3 length equals 12 residues. CDR1 is MGHDK and CDR2 is SYGVNS in the germline V gene. This CDR3 is CASSADRGRQFF. The CDR3 nucleotides read TGTGCCAGCAGTGCTGACAGGGGACGGCAGTTCTTC. Filled out from reference TRBV25-1 and TRBJ2-1, the complete variable domain reads EADIYQTPRYLVIGTGKKITLECSQTMGHDKMYWYQQDPGMELHLIHYSYGVNSTEKGDLSSESTVSRIRTEHFPLTLESARPSHTSQYLCASSADRGRQFFGPGTRLTVL.

CDR3 in DNA: TGCAGCGCTGGGACAGGGCTCGATCAGCCCCAGCATTTT. Protein product: CSAGTGLDQPQHF. V is TRBV29-1 and J is TRBJ1-5; TRBD1 matches 9 bases. The V segment lost 7 bases and the J segment 5 bases; nucleotides outside the gene matches: 6. This CDR3 is 13 amino acids long. Germline CDR1 and CDR2: SQVTM and ANQGSEA.

The CDR3 region has the DNA TGTGCCAGCAGCTTAACGAGGGGGACCTACAATGAGCAGTTCTTC. Protein: CASSLTRGTYNEQFF. The chain combines TRBV7-3 with TRBJ2-1; tentative D call: TRBD1 (6 bases). The CDR3 contains 15 residues. Trimming left V 0 bases short and J 2 bases short, with 8 bases between. Per germline, CDR1 SGHTA and CDR2 FQGTGA.

This chain connects TRBV7-9 to TRBJ2-5; 7 bases line up with TRBD1. Germline assignment: CDR1 SEHNR and CDR2 FQNEAQ (reference sequence). V trimming: 1 base; J trimming: 3 bases; junction bases outside the gene matches: 8. CDR3 size: 16 residues. The CDR3 sequence: CASSLGPGTEKETQYF. DNA for the CDR3: TGTGCCAGCAGCTTAGGACCCGGGACAGAGAAAGAGACCCAGTACTTC.

The chain uses TRBV6-6 and TRBJ1-1; D is uncertain. Per germline, CDR1 MNHNY and CDR2 SVGAGI (reference sequence). The germline V and J ends were trimmed by 7 bases and 1 base, with 10 bases remaining between them. The CDR3 is 13 residues long. CDR3 bases: TGTGCCAGCAACATTCAGGAGAACACTGAAGCTTTCTTT. It yields the protein CASNIQENTEAFF.

This clonotype was seen a single time. The chain has TRBV19 and TRBJ1-1, with 7 positions matching TRBD1. This CDR3 is 13 amino acids long. Germline values: CDR1 LNHDA, CDR2 SQIVND (reference sequence). The ends lost 3 bases at V and 3 bases at J; junction bases unmatched: 1. The CDR3 nucleotides read TGTGCCAGTAGTATGGGGACAGACACTGAAGCTTTCTTT. Its protein product is CASSMGTDTEAFF.

This clonotype was seen repeatedly, ten times or more. DNA of the CDR3: TGTGCCAGCAGCCAAGATATACGGGCCTACGAGCAGTACTTC. Translated, it gives CASSQDIRAYEQYF. V usage is TRBV14 and J usage is TRBJ2-7; no definite D call. V dropped 0 bases and J dropped 2 bases, with 8 bases sitting between them. The length of the CDR3 is 14 residues. Germline V CDR1 and CDR2: SGHDN, FVKESK. The complete variable domain, with remaining parts taken from reference TRBV14 and TRBJ2-7, reads EAGVTQFPSHSVIEKGQTVTLRCDPISGHDNLYWYRRVMGKEIKFLLHFVKESKQDESGMPNNRFLAERTGGTYSTLKVQPAELEDSGVYFCASSQDIRAYEQYFGPGTRLTVT.

This clonotype occurred a few times. The rearrangement uses TRBV30 and TRBJ1-4; 8 positions agree with TRBD1. CDR1 is GTSNPN and CDR2 is SVGIG in the germline V gene (reference sequence). The V gene end was trimmed by 4 bases and the J gene end by 8 bases; junction bases not matched to a gene: 9. CDR3 length: 14 amino acids. CDR3 in amino acids: CAWNTGTGGEKLFF. The DNA for the CDR3 is TGTGCCTGGAACACCGGGACAGGAGGCGAAAAACTGTTTTTT.

The chain carries TRBV7-8 and TRBJ2-7; D might be TRBD1 (5 bases). The V gene's germline CDR1 is SGHVS and CDR2 FQNEAQ. V dropped 1 base and J dropped 5 bases, with 18 bases sitting between them. This CDR3 has 16 residues. CDR3 region: CASSLDVWQGSHEQYF. The CDR3 DNA follows: TGTGCCAGCAGCTTAGACGTCTGGCAGGGAAGCCACGAGCAGTACTTC.

This clonotype was seen ten or more times. This chain uses TRBV19 with TRBJ2-7, with TRBD1 matching over 7 bases. The CDR3 has 14 amino acids. Germline-derived CDR1 and CDR2 are LNHDA and SQIVND (reference sequence). V shed 7 bases, J shed 7 bases, and the junction held 13 bases outside the gene matches. CDR3 DNA sequence: TGTGCCAGTAAACCCCCACAGGGGTACTTTGAGCAGTACTTC. Its translation is CASKPPQGYFEQYF.

The genes are TRBV7-3 and TRBJ2-5, with D possibly being TRBD1 (5 bases). Trimming shortened V by 3 bases and J by 4 bases, and 9 bases separated the two germline ends. Looked up from germline, CDR1 is SGHTA and CDR2 is FQGTGA. The CDR3 totals 13 residues. In DNA form, the CDR3 reads TGTGCCAGCAGCTTCCAGGGTAGAGAGACCCAGTACTTC. Amino acids: CASSFQGRETQYF.

This clonotype came up once. The J gene is TRBJ2-1, the V gene TRBV20-1, with unresolved D. The CDR3 sequence is 13 residues long. In germline, CDR1 is DFQATT, CDR2 SNEGSKA (reference sequence). Trimming took 4 bases from V and 0 from J, leaving 7 bases between them. In DNA, the CDR3 is TGCAGTGCTATGGCTAACTCCTACAATGAGCAGTTCTTC. Translated: CSAMANSYNEQFF.